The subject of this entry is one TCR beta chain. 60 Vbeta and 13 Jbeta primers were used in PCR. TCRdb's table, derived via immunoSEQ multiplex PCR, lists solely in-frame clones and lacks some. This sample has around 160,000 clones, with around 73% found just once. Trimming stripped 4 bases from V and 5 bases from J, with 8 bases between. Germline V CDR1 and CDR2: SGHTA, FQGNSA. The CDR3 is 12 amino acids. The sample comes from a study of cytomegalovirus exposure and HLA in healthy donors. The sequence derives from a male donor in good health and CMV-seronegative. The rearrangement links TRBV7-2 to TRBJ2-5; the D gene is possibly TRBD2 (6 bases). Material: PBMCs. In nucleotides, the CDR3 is TGTGCCAGCAGCTCTAGCGTTGAGACCCAGTACTTC. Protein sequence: CASSSSVETQYF.